The rows below give T cell receptor beta chains drawn from one sample of a study of blood T cell repertoires in COVID-19. Assay used: immunoSEQ multiplex PCR; TCRdb lists only in-frame clones, some missing. The profile covers some 210,000 clones, with more than 75% appearing a single time and about 4.3% taken by the ten largest. What was sequenced was PBMCs or T cells enriched from blood (not recorded which). The receptors here all came from a man aged 25-45 years with acute COVID-19. Each CDR3 is given with its conserved first and last residue. The D gene is left open where the match is weak. The listing skips clone size in some rows; elsewhere it reads once, few, many or a size class.

j_call v_call clone_size d_call cdr3_nt cdr3_aa
TRBJ1-1 TRBV10-3 . . TGTGCCACATCGGGGGGCGGGAACACTGAAGCTTTCTTT CATSGGGNTEAFF
TRBJ1-4 TRBV19 many . TGTGCCAGTACCACGGGGAGGGGCGCCCATGAAAAACTGTTTTTT CASTTGRGAHEKLFF
TRBJ1-6 TRBV6-1 . . TGTGCCAGCAGTGAAAAGCAACTTAATTCACCCCTCCACTTT CASSEKQLNSPLHF
TRBJ1-2 TRBV3-1/TRBV3-2 . TRBD1 TGTGCCAGCAGCCCCACCAACAGGGGTTGGGGCTACACCTTC CASSPTNRGWGYTF
TRBJ2-3 TRBV5-1 . . TGCGCCAGCAGCTCTAATACCCAAGATACGCAGTATTTT CASSSNTQDTQYF
TRBJ1-1 TRBV13 . . TGTGCCAGCAGCGGAGAAGGGGGTACTGAAGCTTTCTTT CASSGEGGTEAFF
TRBJ2-3 TRBV10-3 once . TGTGCCATCAGTGAACGGTCTTCAGATACGCAGTATTTT CAISERSSDTQYF
TRBJ1-5 TRBV12-5 . . TGTGCTAGTGGTTTGCAGGGAAGTCAGCCCCAGCATTTT CASGLQGSQPQHF
TRBJ1-1 TRBV28 . TRBD1 TGTGCCAGCAGTTCTCAGGGGGGCAGGGGGGAGACTGAAGCTTTCTTT CASSSQGGRGETEAFF
TRBJ2-5 TRBV7-7 . TRBD1 TGTGCCAGCAGCATTGAGGGGGCCCAGGAGACCCAGTACTTC CASSIEGAQETQYF
TRBJ1-5 TRBV19 . . TGTGCCAGTAGTATTGAGGCCAGAAAGAATCAGCCCCAGCATTTT CASSIEARKNQPQHF
TRBJ2-7 TRBV3-1/TRBV3-2 once TRBD2 TGTGCCAGCAGCCAAAGGGGAGGGTACGAGCAGTACTTC CASSQRGGYEQYF
TRBJ2-7 TRBV19 . TRBD1 TGTGCCAGTAGTCCTGGGACAGGGGGCTACGAGCAGTACTTC CASSPGTGGYEQYF
TRBJ2-5 TRBV3-1/TRBV3-2 . TRBD2 TGTGCCAGCAGCGCCCACCTGGCAGTTGTCCGGGAGCGGGGGGTACAAGAGACCCAGTACTTC CASSAHLAVVRERGVQETQYF
TRBJ1-1 TRBV5-1 . . TGCGCCAGCAGCTCAGGGGTCCCGAACACTGAAGCTTTCTTT CASSSGVPNTEAFF
TRBJ1-5 TRBV5-5 . TRBD1 TGTGCCAGCAGCTTGCCGGGGACAGGGGGCAATCAGCCCCAGCATTTT CASSLPGTGGNQPQHF
TRBJ1-1 TRBV2 . . TGTGCCATCAAGCCAGGGAACACTGAAGCTTTCTTT CAIKPGNTEAFF